Sequencing of this T cell receptor beta chain was carried out in a study of shared clonotypes between healthy human individuals. The authors split each subset's genomic DNA evenly across several immunoSEQ plates. The data were produced by immunoSEQ multiplex PCR, yet TCRdb's version contains in-frame clones alone and is incomplete. The sample records about 490,000 clones, about 84% being singletons. The sequence was obtained from a middle-aged woman in good health. Some clones in this sample may be carry-over from other donors' samples. Source material: PBMCs.

Written as DNA, the CDR3 is TGCGCCAGCAGCCAAGATCGAGGAGGTACTGGGGCCAACGTCCTGACTTTC. Amino acid sequence: CASSQDRGGTGANVLTF. V usage is TRBV4-1 and J usage is TRBJ2-6; weak D call: TRBD2 (5 bases). The CDR3 contains 17 residues. V lost 0 bases, J lost 2 bases, and 11 bases lay in between. From germline, CDR1 is MGHRA and CDR2 YSYEKL.